This T cell receptor (beta chain) is from a study of blood T cells in healthy people across ages. Healthy Caucasians from Russia aged roughly 6 to 90 served as donors. PCR was performed a second time for about 7 to 11 cycles using a sample-barcoded 5' primer and a J-beta primer mix. TCRdb called the 5' RACE reads again in MiXCR, with one record for every CDR3 protein. The sample comprises fewer than 900,000 distinct CDR3 sequences, around 34% of which are singletons, and around 13% rests with the top ten. The V gene end was trimmed by 6 bases and the J gene end by 11 bases; junction bases not matched to a gene: 15. CDR3 size: 15 residues. The germline CDR1 and CDR2 sequences are SGHRS and YFSETQ.

The sequence came from a man between 18 and 29 years old in good health. Sequenced: blood. The chain links TRBV5-1 to TRBJ2-5; 11 bases match TRBD2. The CDR3, as DNA: TGCGCCAGCACCCAACTAGCGGGGGTAAACAATGAGCAGTACTTC. Translation gives CASTQLAGVNNEQYF.